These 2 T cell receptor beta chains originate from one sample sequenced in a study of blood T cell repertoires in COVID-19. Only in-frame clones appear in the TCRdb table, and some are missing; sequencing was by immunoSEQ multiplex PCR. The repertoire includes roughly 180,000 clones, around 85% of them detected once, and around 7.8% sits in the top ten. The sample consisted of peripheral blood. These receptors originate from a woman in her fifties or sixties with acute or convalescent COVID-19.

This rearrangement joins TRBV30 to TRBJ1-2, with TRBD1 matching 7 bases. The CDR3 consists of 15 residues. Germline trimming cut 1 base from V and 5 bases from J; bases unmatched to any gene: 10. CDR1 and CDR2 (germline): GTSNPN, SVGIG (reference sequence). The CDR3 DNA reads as TGTGCCTGGAGTGGGGACAGCCTCCGTTGGTATGGCTACACCTTC. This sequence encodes CAWSGDSLRWYGYTF.

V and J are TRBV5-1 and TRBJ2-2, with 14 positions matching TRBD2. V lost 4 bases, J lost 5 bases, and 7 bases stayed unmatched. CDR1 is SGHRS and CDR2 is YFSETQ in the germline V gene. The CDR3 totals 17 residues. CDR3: CASSIGLAGGRTGELFF. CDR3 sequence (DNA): TGCGCCAGCAGCATCGGACTAGCGGGAGGTCGTACCGGGGAGCTGTTTTTT. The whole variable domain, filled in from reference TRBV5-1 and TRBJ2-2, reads KAGVTQTPRYLIKTRGQQVTLSCSPISGHRSVSWYQQTPGQGLQFLFEYFSETQRNKGNFPGRFSGRQFSNSRSEMNVSTLELGDSALYLCASSIGLAGGRTGELFFGEGSRLTVL.